The clone carrying this TCR beta chain was detected only once. What it binds is not known. In germline, CDR1 is SGHNT, CDR2 YYREEE (reference sequence). V lost 5 bases and J lost 1, with 18 bases in between. The CDR3 totals 16 residues. Assay runs were performed at deep level. TCRdb keeps only in-frame clones here, not all; method: immunoSEQ multiplex PCR. This table holds hundreds of thousands of clones, approximately 79% found once. The record originates from a study of shared clonotypes between healthy human individuals. Study details: For every donor, three CD4 naive, three CD4 memory, two CD8 naive and one CD8 memory plates were used.

The study separated CD4+ cells into CD45RA+ naive and CD45RA-negative memory subsets. Study results and limitations: Unshared clonotypes carried lower generation probabilities than those common to all four donors.

The sample was memory CD4+ T cells sorted from blood. This sample's subset: CD45RA-negative fraction. This TCR derives from a woman aged 25 to 45 in good health. The chain joins TRBV5-4 to TRBJ1-2; TRBD1 might be the D (6 bases). The CDR3 nucleotides read TGTGCCAGCAGTAGGGGGGGTGACAGCGTTAACTATGGCTACACCTTC. Its translation: CASSRGGDSVNYGYTF.